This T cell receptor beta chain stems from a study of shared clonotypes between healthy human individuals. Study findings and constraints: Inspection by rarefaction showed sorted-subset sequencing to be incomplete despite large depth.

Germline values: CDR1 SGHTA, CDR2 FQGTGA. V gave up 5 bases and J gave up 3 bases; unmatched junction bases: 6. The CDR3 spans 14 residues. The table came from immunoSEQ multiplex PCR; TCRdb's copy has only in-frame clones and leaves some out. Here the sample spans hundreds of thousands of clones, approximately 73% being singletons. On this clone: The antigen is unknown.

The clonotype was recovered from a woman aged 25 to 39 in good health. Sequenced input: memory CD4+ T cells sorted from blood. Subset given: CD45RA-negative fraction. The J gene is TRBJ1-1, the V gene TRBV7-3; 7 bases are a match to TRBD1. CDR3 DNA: TGTGCCAGCAGCCGTACAGGGGAGGACACTGAAGCTTTCTTT. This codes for CASSRTGEDTEAFF.